This T cell receptor beta chain was observed in a study of cytomegalovirus exposure and HLA in healthy donors. This clone was seen only once. No antigen is known for it. Looked up from germline, CDR1 is MRHNA and CDR2 is SNTAGT. Trimming left V 4 bases short and J 4 bases short, with 16 bases between. This CDR3 has 15 residues. Overall study results and limits: Association of a missense DCLRE1C variant with TCR beta V- and J-gene trimming was reported in a later analysis. Segments of the TCR beta V type were, in most cases, productive about 87% or about 30% of the time in an earlier analysis. Some V segments could not be told apart, so they were left out, TRBV6-2 and TRBV6-3 among them.

PCR primers comprised 60 Vbeta and 13 Jbeta primers. This table comes from immunoSEQ multiplex PCR, and its TCRdb copy is limited to in-frame clones, with some not included. The table lists fewer than 110,000 clones, roughly 82% of them singletons. The V gene is TRBV6-4, the J gene TRBJ1-1, with D possibly matching TRBD1 (6 bases). Sequences were obtained from PBMCs. This TCR was recovered from a male donor in good health and CMV-seronegative. In DNA form, the CDR3 reads TGTGCCAGCAGTGCCAACCGACAGGTAGGCACTGAAGCTTTCTTT. Amino acids: CASSANRQVGTEAFF.